The present T cell receptor beta chain was sequenced within a study of patients and donors after allogeneic stem cell transplantation. Trimming shortened V by 4 bases and J by 6 bases, and 30 bases separated the two germline ends. Germline values: CDR1 SQVTM, CDR2 ANQGSEA. The CDR3 loop spans 18 amino acids. In TCRdb, the RT-PCR reads were re-called with MiXCR into one record per CDR3 protein. The sample gives around 150,000 distinct CDR3 sequences, approximately 30% of which show up once; 3.2% is in the top ten. In this sample, this clonotype turned up many times. This TCR came from a human donor who was either an allogeneic HSCT recipient or a stem cell or donor lymphocyte infusion donor (not recorded which). It is not recorded whose cells these are; they may come from a transplant donor. Material: blood, either unsorted or a sorted T cell fraction (not recorded which). This chain links TRBV29-1 with TRBJ1-1; maybe TRBD1 (5 bases). The CDR3 protein is CSVAAGTVNIFGSAEAFF. Written as DNA, the CDR3 is TGCAGCGTTGCCGCCGGGACCGTGAACATTTTCGGGTCGGCTGAAGCTTTCTTT.